The rows below give T cell receptor beta chains drawn from one sample of a study of lung T cells in sarcoidosis with Löfgren's syndrome. Via MiXCR, TCRdb re-called the reads, giving one row per CDR3 protein. The sample yields 60,000 to 65,000 distinct CDR3 sequences, about 20% seen once. The sequenced material came from CD4+ T cells from PBMCs. The receptors here all came from a human donor with sarcoidosis (Löfgren's syndrome or another form), or a control subject (not recorded which). The CDR3 runs from the conserved cysteine through the conserved F or W. Fields, in order: clone size, J gene, D gene, V gene, CDR3 DNA, CDR3 protein. A D gene is named only where the DNA matches it firmly. A clone size is listed for some rows: how often the clone was seen (once, few, many), or a class if it is expanded.

>many|TRBJ1-5|TRBD1|TRBV20-1
TGCAGTGCTAGAGAGGACAGGGGTTATCAGCCCCAGCATTTT
CSAREDRGYQPQHF
>many|TRBJ2-3|.|TRBV7-8
TGTGCCAGCAGTAGGGGGGCAGATACGCAGTATTTT
CASSRGADTQYF
>.|TRBJ1-1|.|TRBV19
TGTGCCAGTAGTATTCTCACGGAAACTGAAGCTTTCTTT
CASSILTETEAFF
>few|TRBJ2-5|.|TRBV11-2
TGTGCCAGCAGTGTCGGGGCAAAAGAGACCCAGTACTTC
CASSVGAKETQYF
>few|TRBJ2-6|.|TRBV2
TGTGCCAGCTCCGGGACTGGGGCCAACGTCCTGACTTTC
CASSGTGANVLTF
>.|TRBJ1-2|.|TRBV4-3
TGCGCCAGCAGCCAAGGGGTCTCGAGGGGAGGCTACACCTTC
CASSQGVSRGGYTF
>.|TRBJ2-5|.|TRBV28
TGTGCCAGCAGTTCACCGGGACCTCGCGGCATAGCGTTC
CASSSPGPRGIAF
>few|TRBJ2-4|TRBD1|TRBV6-1
TGTGCCAGCTTCCCCAGGGACAGGGCGTCCAAAAACATTCAGTACTTC
CASFPRDRASKNIQYF
>many|TRBJ1-2|.|TRBV6-6
TGTGCCAGCAGTTATTGGAGTGGGGGCGTCTATGGCTACACCTTC
CASSYWSGGVYGYTF
>many|TRBJ2-2|TRBD2|TRBV20-1
TGCAGTGCTAGAGATTTGGGGACTAGCGGGTCACCCGGGGAGCTGTTTTTT
CSARDLGTSGSPGELFF
>.|TRBJ2-1|TRBD1|TRBV19
TGTGCCAGTAGTAATAACCCGGGACAGTCTCCAGAGTTCTTC
CASSNNPGQSPEFF
>.|TRBJ2-1|.|TRBV18
TGTGCCAGCTCACCACTCCCGACAGAGCAGTTCTTC
CASSPLPTEQFF
>many|TRBJ2-1|.|TRBV27
TGTGCCAGCCGCTCTAGCGCCAGTTACAATGAGCAGTTCTTC
CASRSSASYNEQFF
>.|TRBJ1-1|.|TRBV18
TGTGCCAGCTCACTACAGGGCATGGACACTGAAGCTTTCTTT
CASSLQGMDTEAFF
>few|TRBJ2-7|TRBD2|TRBV19
TGTGCCAGTAGTATCAAGCGGGAACGGAACGAGCAGTACTTC
CASSIKRERNEQYF
>many|TRBJ2-1|.|TRBV12-3/TRBV12-4
TGTGCCAGCAGTTCTCGTAGGCCTTACAATGAGCAGTTCTTC
CASSSRRPYNEQFF
>few|TRBJ1-1|TRBD1|TRBV3-1
TGTGCCAGCAGCCAGTCATGGACAGGGCGGAACACTGAAGCTTTCTTT
CASSQSWTGRNTEAFF
>many|TRBJ2-3|.|TRBV18
TGTGCCAGCTCACCACCTAGCCCGAGCACAGATACGCAGTATTTT
CASSPPSPSTDTQYF
>many|TRBJ1-5|TRBD1|TRBV28
TGTGCCAGCAGCTCCGGGACAGTTAGCAATCAGCCCCAGCATTTT
CASSSGTVSNQPQHF
>.|TRBJ2-7|.|TRBV25-1
TGTGCCAGCAGCTCCTCTAAGCGGCACCCCTACGAGCAGTACTTC
CASSSSKRHPYEQYF
>.|TRBJ2-1|.|TRBV12-3/TRBV12-4
TGTGCCAGCAGTTCAAATCAGAAATACAATGAGCAGTCCTTC
CASSSNQKYNEQSF
>few|TRBJ2-1|TRBD2|TRBV12-3/TRBV12-4
TGTGCCAGCAGTTTTAGCGGGAGCACCTACAATGAGCAGTTCTTC
CASSFSGSTYNEQFF
>few|TRBJ2-3|.|TRBV5-1
TGCGCCAGCAGCTCCCAGGGTTACACAGATACGCAGTATTTT
CASSSQGYTDTQYF
>.|TRBJ1-2|TRBD1|TRBV28
TGTGCCAGCAGATCCTCAGGGGGTTCTGGCTACACCTTC
CASRSSGGSGYTF
>many|TRBJ2-1|TRBD2|TRBV7-2
TGTGCCAGCAGCTTAGGATTAGCGGGAGTAACTGAGCAGTTCTTC
CASSLGLAGVTEQFF
>many|TRBJ2-1|TRBD2|TRBV7-2
TGTGCCAGCAGCTTAGGACTAGCGGTAAATGAGCAGTTCTTC
CASSLGLAVNEQFF
>.|TRBJ2-1|TRBD1|TRBV28
TGTGCCAGCAGTACCCCGAACAGGGGGGTCAGTTCCAATGAGCAGTTCTTC
CASSTPNRGVSSNEQFF
>.|TRBJ2-5|.|TRBV18
TGTGCCAACTCACCACCGACAGGAAGAGAGACCCAGTACTTC
CANSPPTGRETQYF
>few|TRBJ2-3|TRBD2|TRBV10-1
TGCGCCAGCAGTGGTCCCGTACTAGCGGGGGTCACAGATACGCAGTATTTT
CASSGPVLAGVTDTQYF
>many|TRBJ1-1|.|TRBV11-1
TGTGCCAGCAGGCCGACAGCTCCGAACACTGAAGCTTTCTTT
CASRPTAPNTEAFF
>few|TRBJ2-1|.|TRBV3-1
TGTGCCAGCAGCCAACCAGGGCCAGGTGAGCAGTTCTTC
CASSQPGPGEQFF
>.|TRBJ2-5|.|TRBV19
TGTGCCAGTAGTATAGAAGAGACCCAGTGCTTC
CASSIEETQCF
>many|TRBJ1-1|.|TRBV20-1
TGCAGTGCTAGAGAAGGTTCCGGCAACTTGAACACTGAAGCTTTCTTT
CSAREGSGNLNTEAFF
>many|TRBJ2-5|TRBD1|TRBV4-2
TGTGCCAGCAGCCGTCCGGGACAGGGAATGGAAGAGACCCAGTACTTC
CASSRPGQGMEETQYF
>.|TRBJ2-5|.|TRBV11-2
TGTGCCAGCAGCCTCCGGGACCCGCAAGAGACCCAGTACTTC
CASSLRDPQETQYF
>many|TRBJ1-1|.|TRBV7-9
TGTGCCAGCAGCTTAGCGGCTTCGCGGACTGAAGCTTTCTTT
CASSLAASRTEAFF